A single sample is the source of the 22 T cell receptor beta chains below, sequenced in a study of tumor and adjacent non-tumor tissue in lung cancer. Three rounds of nested PCR, following a modified ARM-PCR protocol, produced the TCRbeta library. Via MiXCR, TCRdb re-called the multiplex PCR reads, giving one row per CDR3 protein. The table records 100,000 to 150,000 distinct CDR3 sequences, approximately 71% of them present only once. The template was RNA from unsorted bulk tissue. The sequenced material came from lung tumor tissue. The receptors here all came from a man under 40 with non-small cell lung cancer.

Note on this clonotype: This CDR3 fails to terminate in the conserved phenylalanine or tryptophan, so it likely reflects a read error. The gene calls are TRBV4-1 and TRBJ2-3; 8 bases line up with TRBD2. The V gene's germline CDR1 is MGHRA and CDR2 YSYEKL. This CDR3 spans 18 amino acids. CDR3 DNA: TGCGCCAGCTGCCAAGTCTTCGGACTAGCATCCCCCCGGGATACGCAGTATTTA. This translates into CASCQVFGLASPRDTQYL.

This clonotype was recorded at least ten times. The V and J genes are TRBV20-1 and TRBJ2-1; a possible D gene is TRBD1 (6 bases). The germline V gene encodes CDR1 DFQATT and CDR2 SNEGSKA (reference sequence). V was clipped by 2 bases and J by 9 bases, with 11 bases between them. The CDR3 is 12 residues long. The CDR3 protein is CSARLQGLEQFF. The CDR3 region has the DNA TGCAGTGCTAGATTACAGGGTCTTGAGCAGTTCTTC.

The chain uses TRBV11-2 and TRBJ1-1; D possibly corresponds to TRBD1 (6 bases). Germline CDR1 SGHAT, CDR2 FQNNGV. The CDR3 covers 15 residues. For the CDR3, the DNA is TGTTTCAGCAGCTTAGGTCAGGGGATAAACACTGAAGCTTTCTTT. Protein: CFSSLGQGINTEAFF.

This clonotype showed up many times. The chain links TRBV13 to TRBJ2-7; either TRBD1 or TRBD2 may supply D (5 bases each). This CDR3 comprises 17 residues. Germline V gene data show CDR1 as PRHDT and CDR2 as FYEKMQ (reference sequence). Trimming pared 5 bases from V and 0 bases from J, leaving 20 bases between. CDR3 nucleotide sequence: TGTGCCAGCAGCCGCCTTACACAGGAGGCGAGCTCCTACGAGCAGTACTTC. Residues: CASSRLTQEASSYEQYF.

This clonotype was counted at least ten times. The rearrangement joins TRBV4-2 to TRBJ2-5; D unresolved. This CDR3 region has 16 residues. Per the germline V gene, CDR1 is LGHNA and CDR2 is YNFKEQ. The V end lost 1 base, the J end lost 4 bases, and 16 bases lay between the germline ends. The CDR3, as DNA: TGTGCCAGCAGCCAAGCGAACTCCCTCCCACGAGAGACCCAGTACTTC. The encoded protein is CASSQANSLPRETQYF.

Comments on this clonotype: This clone may be a read error of a much larger clone one base away. V is TRBV29-1 and J is TRBJ2-7; 10 bases map to TRBD2. Germline values: CDR1 SQVTM, CDR2 ANQGSEA. V lost 7 bases to trimming and J lost 2 bases; unmatched junction nucleotides: 5. This CDR3 comprises 13 residues. The CDR3 sequence: CSAGTSEPYEQYV. The DNA of the CDR3 is TGCAGCGCCGGGACTAGCGAGCCCTACGAGCAGTACGTC.

Details on this clonotype: The junction differs from germline at one of its ends, possibly a read error. The gene calls are TRBV6-5 and TRBJ2-3; TRBD2 is a possible D gene (7 bases). The CDR3 runs 14 residues. Germline V gene data show CDR1 as MNHEY and CDR2 as SVGAGI. CDR3 in DNA: TGTGCCAGCAGCGTGGTTCGGGGGGCAGATACTCAGTATTTT. This encodes CASSVVRGADTQYF.

The sample holds many counts of this clonotype. CDR3 residues: CASSRRLDTQYF. As DNA, the CDR3 is TGTGCCAGCAGCCGAAGACTGGATACGCAGTATTTT. The chain is built from TRBV5-6 and TRBJ2-3; D remains unclear. The CDR3 is 12 residues long. Germline CDR1 is SGHDT and CDR2 is YYEEEE. Between the trimmed V and J ends, which lost 4 bases and 6 bases, there was a span of 9 bases. The full variable domain, rest sourced from reference TRBV5-6 and TRBJ2-3, is DAGVTQSPTHLIKTRGQQVTLRCSPKSGHDTVSWYQQALGQGPQFIFQYYEEEERQRGNFPDRFSGHQFPNYSSELNVNALLLGDSALYLCASSRRLDTQYFGPGTRLTVL.

There are a few counts of this clonotype. Its ends do not fully match the called genes, so a read error is possible. The V gene is TRBV12-3 or TRBV12-4, the J gene TRBJ2-5; D unresolved. This CDR3 spans 12 amino acids. This CDR3 is CASSSREETPYF. CDR3 DNA: TGTGCCAGCAGTTCAAGAGAGGAGACCCCGTACTTC.

This clonotype was seen only a few times. One end of the junction varies from germline; a read error may be responsible. The chain couples TRBV6-2 or TRBV6-3 to TRBJ1-1; TRBD1 might be the D (5 bases). CDR1 and CDR2 (germline): MNHEY, SVGEGT. This CDR3 contains 13 residues. In DNA form, the CDR3 reads TGTGCCAGCAGTTTCCTTTTGGACACTGAAACTTTCTTT. Its protein is CASSFLLDTETFF.

The chain combines TRBV20-1 with TRBJ2-5; D is undetermined. The CDR3 runs to 15 residues. The germline V gene has CDR1 DFQATT and CDR2 SNEGSKA (reference sequence). The V and J ends lost 5 bases and 5 bases respectively, with 21 bases between them. The DNA of the CDR3 is TGCAGTGCTCAAGAGGAAAGCAGGTTGCATGAGACCCAGTACTTC. Its protein is CSAQEESRLHETQYF.

The V call is TRBV5-4, the J call TRBJ2-2; possible D gene TRBD1, 6 bases. Trimming shortened V by 4 bases and J by 3 bases, and 10 bases separated the two germline ends. CDR1 and CDR2 (germline): SGHNT, YYREEE (reference sequence). This CDR3 is 14 amino acids long. The CDR3 DNA reads as TGTGCCAGCAGCGTGGGACATTACACCGGGGAGCTGTTTTTT. Amino acid sequence: CASSVGHYTGELFF.

This clonotype was found once. The junction differs from germline at one of its ends, possibly a read error. J is TRBJ2-3 and V is TRBV11-2, with D perhaps TRBD1 or TRBD2 (5 bases each). CDR3 size: 14 residues. The germline gives CDR1 SGHAT, CDR2 FQNNGV. CDR3 nucleotide sequence: TGTGCCAGCAGCCTAAATCCGGTGGGGGATACGCAGAATTTT. Translating gives CASSLNPVGDTQNF.

This clonotype was recorded many times. This chain connects TRBV5-4 to TRBJ1-2, with unresolved D. Germline loops: CDR1 SGHNT, CDR2 YYREEE (reference sequence). V was clipped by 0 bases and J by 2 bases, with 8 bases between them. The CDR3 totals 14 residues. Here the CDR3 reads CASSLGASNYGYTF. As DNA, the CDR3 is TGTGCCAGCAGCTTGGGAGCCTCGAACTATGGCTACACCTTC.

About this clonotype: With a much larger clone just one base away, this may be a read error. Here the CDR3 reads CASNPRNTEAFF. The DNA of the CDR3 is TGTGCCAGCAATCCCCGGAACACTGAAGCTTTCTTT. The V and J genes are TRBV12-3 or TRBV12-4 and TRBJ1-1; D is undetermined. The V end was cut by 7 bases, the J end by 1 base, with 7 bases between. The CDR3 runs 12 residues.

The genes are TRBV29-1 and TRBJ1-2; no clear D gene. Germline V gene lookup returns CDR1 SQVTM and CDR2 ANQGSEA. This CDR3 has 14 amino acids. Trimming cost V 3 bases and J 8 bases, with 19 bases left between them. This CDR3 reads CSVDVAAILGGYTF. CDR3 nucleotide sequence: TGCAGCGTTGATGTGGCAGCGATCCTGGGAGGCTACACCTTC.

In regard to this clonotype: The junction departs from the called germline gene at one end, perhaps through a read error. The genes are TRBV6-2 or TRBV6-3 and TRBJ2-7; TRBD2 matches 9 bases. The germline CDR1 and CDR2 sequences are MNHEY and SVGEGT. The CDR3 has 15 amino acids. Here the CDR3 DNA reads TGTGTCAGCAGTCCCCTCGCGGGAGGGCCCCACGAACAGTACTTC. Residues: CVSSPLAGGPHEQYF.

A word on this clonotype: A read error may be the cause here, since a much bigger clone is one base away. The chain combines TRBV4-2 with TRBJ2-6; no definite D call. CDR3 length: 17 residues. Trimming removed 1 base from V and 2 bases from J, with 12 bases in between. Germline CDR1 LGHNA, CDR2 YNFKEQ. Here the CDR3 DNA reads TGTGCCAGCAGCCAAGTCGCAAGGTCCCCTGGGGCCAACGTCCTGACTTTC. Its translation: CASSQVARSPGANVLTF.

Many counts were recorded for this clonotype. The gene calls are TRBV20-1 and TRBJ1-2; D remains unclear. CDR1 DFQATT and CDR2 SNEGSKA come from the germline V gene (reference sequence). This CDR3 contains 14 residues. V was pared by 1 base and J by 7 bases, with 16 bases between. CDR3 sequence: CSARGASRTLGYTF. CDR3 bases: TGCAGTGCTAGAGGGGCATCTAGAACCCTTGGCTACACCTTC.

This clonotype is a singleton in its sample. This could be a read error, since a much larger clone is one nucleotide away. This sequence joins TRBV7-9 and TRBJ1-2; D may be TRBD1 (5 bases). V was cut by 5 bases and J by 4 bases, with 11 bases left in between. CDR3 length: 13 amino acids. Germline CDR1 reads SEHNR; CDR2 reads FQNEAQ (reference sequence). The CDR3 protein is CASSHLGTYGYTF. CDR3 nucleotides: TGTGCCAGCAGCCACCTAGGGACCTATGGCTACACCTTC.

With respect to this clonotype: This could be a read error, since a much larger clone is one nucleotide away. The chain couples TRBV14 to TRBJ1-1; D is unresolved. There are 11 residues in the CDR3. Germline lookup yields CDR1 SGHDN and CDR2 FVKESK. CDR3 in DNA: TGTGCCAGCAGCCACAACACTGAACCTTTCTTT. The encoded protein is CASSHNTEPFF.

Note on this clonotype: This may be a read error: a much more frequent sequence differs by one nucleotide. The gene calls are TRBV6-5 and TRBJ1-5; no firm D call. In germline, CDR1 is MNHEY, CDR2 SVGAGI. Trimming took 8 bases from V and 5 from J, leaving 13 bases between them. The CDR3 covers 13 residues. CDR3 region: CASGTDFDQPQHF. The CDR3 DNA reads TGTGCCAGCGGAACAGATTTCGATCAGCCCCAGCATTTT.